The rows below give T cell receptor beta chains drawn from one sample of a study of technical replicates of blood from a handful of donors. Assay: immunoSEQ multiplex PCR; the TCRdb copy retains only in-frame clones and omits some. The sample records more than 60,000 clones, just under 90% being singletons. Material: PBMCs. The receptors stem from a human donor in good health. Some clones in this sample may be carry-over from other donors' samples. Each CDR3 is given with its conserved first and last residue. A D gene is named only where the DNA matches it firmly. A row's size may be missing; if present it is once, few, many or a size class.

TRBJ2-1 . TRBV5-1 . CASSSRTTDTYNEQFF TGCGCCAGCAGCTCAAGAACTACCGATACCTACAATGAGCAGTTCTTC
TRBJ1-3 . TRBV19 TRBD1 CASRPNRDSSGNTIYF TGTGCCAGTAGGCCCAACAGGGACAGCTCTGGAAACACCATATATTTT
TRBJ2-1 . TRBV14 . CASSQFSGYNEQFF TGTGCCAGCAGCCAATTCTCGGGGTACAATGAGCAGTTCTTC
TRBJ1-2 . TRBV6-5 . CASTPLGSRNYGYTF TGTGCCAGCACCCCCCTGGGCAGCAGAAACTATGGCTACACCTTC
TRBJ2-6 . TRBV7-2 TRBD1 CASSFRALTGHSGANVLTF TGTGCCAGCAGCTTCCGAGCCCTGACAGGGCACTCTGGGGCCAACGTCCTGACTTTC
TRBJ1-2 . TRBV10-3 TRBD1 CAITPGQGGYGYTF TGTGCCATCACTCCTGGACAGGGAGGATATGGCTACACCTTC
TRBJ2-1 . TRBV5-6 . CASSLSGDSSYNEQFF TGTGCCAGCAGCCTTAGCGGGGACAGCTCCTACAATGAGCAGTTCTTC
TRBJ2-2 . TRBV7-9 . CASSLGPHAGELFF TGTGCCAGCAGCTTGGGGCCCCATGCCGGGGAGCTGTTTTTT
TRBJ2-7 medium-sized TRBV2 TRBD2 CASTFGLAGPGYEQYF TGTGCCAGCACCTTCGGGCTAGCGGGACCGGGCTACGAGCAGTACTTC
TRBJ2-5 . TRBV7-2 TRBD1 CASSLRGQTSYQETQYF TGTGCCAGCAGCTTAAGGGGGCAGACGTCGTACCAAGAGACCCAGTACTTC
TRBJ2-1 . TRBV7-2 . CASSLDDSNEQFF TGTGCCAGCAGCTTAGACGATAGCAATGAGCAGTTCTTC
TRBJ1-2 . TRBV19 . CASSTGLNYGYTF TGTGCCAGTAGTACAGGGTTGAACTATGGCTACACCTTC
TRBJ2-7 . TRBV6-1 . CAGSRPGQGTHEQYF TGTGCCGGGAGCAGACCCGGGCAGGGGACCCACGAGCAGTACTTC
TRBJ1-2 . TRBV19 . CASSIGVSRLYGYTF TGTGCCAGTAGTATCGGAGTCAGTCGACTCTATGGCTACACCTTC
TRBJ1-3 . TRBV15 . CATSRDVFSGNTIYF TGTGCCACCAGCAGAGACGTGTTCTCTGGAAACACCATATATTTT
TRBJ1-1 few TRBV29-1 TRBD1 CSVRQGEEAFF TGCAGCGTCCGACAGGGGGAAGAAGCTTTCTTT
TRBJ1-1 . TRBV7-2 . CASSFAQETEAFF TGTGCCAGCAGCTTTGCCCAGGAAACTGAAGCTTTCTTT
TRBJ2-7 . TRBV25-1 . CASSEYPLKDEQYF TGTGCCAGCAGTGAATATCCCCTAAAAGACGAGCAGTACTTC
TRBJ1-2 once TRBV4-1 . CASSPRVIGRYGYTF TGCGCCAGCAGCCCCAGGGTAATTGGGCGCTATGGCTACACCTTC
TRBJ1-4 . TRBV7-2 . CASSLVRGQGTNEKLFF TGTGCCAGCAGCTTAGTTAGGGGTCAGGGGACTAATGAAAAACTGTTTTTT
TRBJ1-4 . TRBV19 . CASSIQSDEKLFF TGTGCCAGTAGTATCCAATCGGATGAAAAACTGTTTTTT
TRBJ2-7 . TRBV19 TRBD2 CASSLSGGGVSYEQYF TGTGCCAGTAGCCTTTCGGGCGGGGGGGTCTCCTACGAGCAGTACTTC
TRBJ2-1 . TRBV11-2 TRBD2 CASSLGLGQLYEQFF TGTGCCAGCAGCTTGGGACTAGGTCAACTATATGAGCAGTTCTTC